This T cell receptor beta chain came from a study of shared clonotypes between healthy human individuals. CDR3 length: 13 amino acids. Germline V gives CDR1 SGHVS, CDR2 FQNEAQ. The germline V and J ends were trimmed by 5 bases and 6 bases, with 13 bases remaining between them. Study findings and constraints: Sharing across four donors was seen in 4.5% to 6.5% of naive CD4 clonotypes.

Using immunoSEQ multiplex PCR, the repertoire was profiled, and TCRdb retains in-frame clones only, with some absent. The sample contains about 2.2 million clones, 93% of which appear only once. CD45RO-negative cells were positively selected for CCR7, leaving out terminally differentiated effector memory CD45RA+ cells. For this clone: Its antigen is not identified.

The sequence came from a young man in good health. Some clones in this sample may be carry-over from other donors' samples. The material sequenced was naive CD8+ T cells from PBMCs. J is TRBJ1-1 and V is TRBV7-8; D call uncertain. The CDR3 here is CASSRIAGPEAFF. Written as DNA, the CDR3 is TGTGCCAGCAGCCGGATTGCGGGCCCTGAAGCTTTCTTT.